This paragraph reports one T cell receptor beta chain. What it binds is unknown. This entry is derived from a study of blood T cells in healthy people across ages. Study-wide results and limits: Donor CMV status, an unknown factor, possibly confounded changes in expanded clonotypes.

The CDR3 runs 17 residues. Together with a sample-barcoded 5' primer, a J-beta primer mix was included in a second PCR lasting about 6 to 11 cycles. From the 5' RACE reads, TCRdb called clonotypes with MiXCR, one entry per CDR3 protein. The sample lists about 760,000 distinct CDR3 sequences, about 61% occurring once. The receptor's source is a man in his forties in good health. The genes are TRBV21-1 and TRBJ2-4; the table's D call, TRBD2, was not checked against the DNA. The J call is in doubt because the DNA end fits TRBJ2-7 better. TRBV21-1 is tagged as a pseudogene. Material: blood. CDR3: CASSKMGKGLADYEQYF. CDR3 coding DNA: TGTGCCAGCAGCAAAATGGGTAAGGGACTAGCGGACTACGAGCAGTACTTC.